This TCR beta chain stems from a study of blood T cell repertoires in COVID-19. For the study at large: Whether acute or convalescent, the COVID-19 samples came from the United States, Italy and Spain. From T cells, B-cell-depleted T cells, or PBMCs came the material, which was cDNA or gDNA.

The CDR3 covers 15 residues. Germline V CDR1 and CDR2: LGHDT, YNNKEL (reference sequence). Unmatched junction bases numbered 7, after V lost 3 bases and J lost 4 bases. In the study's own analysis: Researchers report that nucleated cell counts were estimated from reference gene primer amplification. Some clones are missing from TCRdb's copy, which holds only in-frame ones; the method was immunoSEQ multiplex PCR. The V and J calls and clone size come from that table; D and trimming were worked out from the DNA. The sample records over 200,000 clones, around 87% being singletons. Sequenced material: peripheral blood. This receptor was identified in a woman in her forties or fifties with acute or convalescent COVID-19. The chain combines TRBV3-1 (or the pseudogene TRBV3-2) with TRBJ2-5; 8 bases align to TRBD1. The CDR3 reads CASSQRRQGAETQYF. Written as DNA, the CDR3 is TGTGCCAGCAGCCAGAGACGGCAGGGGGCAGAGACCCAGTACTTC.